These 18 T cell receptor beta chains were all obtained from the same sample, sequenced in a study of blood T cell repertoires in COVID-19. Profiled with immunoSEQ multiplex PCR; TCRdb holds only in-frame clones, not every one. There are around 250,000 clones in the sample; roughly 90% occur only once, and about 0.7% lies in the top ten. Material for sequencing was peripheral blood. Every receptor here comes from a human donor in a cohort sampled during active COVID-19.

The chain employs TRBV5-1 and TRBJ1-4, with D perhaps matching TRBD1 (6 bases). Germline V CDR1 and CDR2: SGHRS, YFSETQ. The V gene lost 5 bases and the J gene lost 2 bases, with 13 bases spanning the gap. The CDR3 is 15 residues long. CDR3 loop: CASRPNRATNEKLFF. For the CDR3, the DNA is TGCGCCAGCAGACCGAACAGGGCGACTAATGAAAAACTGTTTTTT.

The V call is TRBV19, the J call TRBJ1-6, with D maybe TRBD1 (5 bases). Germline V CDR1 and CDR2: LNHDA, SQIVND (reference sequence). This CDR3 comprises 14 residues. V gave up 10 bases and J gave up 3 bases, with 13 bases separating them. In nucleotides, the CDR3 is TGTGCCACCGGAGGGGCTAACTATAATTCACCCCTCCACTTT. Its translation: CATGGANYNSPLHF.

This sequence joins TRBV19 and TRBJ1-1; the match to TRBD1 covers 9 bases. J lost 1 base, V lost 5 bases, and 5 bases had no gene match. The CDR3 contains 15 residues. Germline assignment: CDR1 LNHDA and CDR2 SQIVND (reference sequence). Here the CDR3 DNA reads TGTGCCAGTAGTGATCACAGGGGGCGGAACACTGAAGCTTTCTTT. Protein: CASSDHRGRNTEAFF. Full variable domain (missing parts from reference TRBV19 and TRBJ1-1): DGGITQSPKYLFRKEGQNVTLSCEQNLNHDAMYWYRQDPGQGLRLIYYSQIVNDFQKGDIAEGYSVSREKKESFPLTVTSAQKNPTAFYLCASSDHRGRNTEAFFGQGTRLTVV.

In its sample, this clone was seen once. V usage is TRBV29-1 and J usage is TRBJ2-7; 7 bases are a match to TRBD1. The CDR3 is 13 residues long. The germline V gene encodes CDR1 SQVTM and CDR2 ANQGSEA. J lost 1 base, V lost 5 bases, and 5 bases had no gene match. The CDR3 region is CSVRGGLSYEQYF. DNA of the CDR3: TGCAGCGTTAGAGGGGGCCTTTCCTACGAGCAGTACTTC.

The chain recombines TRBV19 with TRBJ2-3, with TRBD1 matching over 8 bases. With 6 bases clipped from V and 5 bases from J, the junction kept 4 bases outside the gene matches. The CDR3 is 13 residues long. Germline V lookup: CDR1 LNHDA, CDR2 SQIVND (reference sequence). This CDR3 is CASRDREVDTQYF. In nucleotides, the CDR3 is TGTGCCAGTAGGGACAGGGAAGTAGATACGCAGTATTTT. Full variable domain (rest looked up from reference TRBV19 and TRBJ2-3): DGGITQSPKYLFRKEGQNVTLSCEQNLNHDAMYWYRQDPGQGLRLIYYSQIVNDFQKGDIAEGYSVSREKKESFPLTVTSAQKNPTAFYLCASRDREVDTQYFGPGTRLTVL.

The chain links TRBV7-9 to TRBJ2-1, with D unresolved. V was clipped by 1 base and J by 9 bases, with 10 bases between them. Looked up from germline, CDR1 is SEHNR and CDR2 is FQNEAQ (reference sequence). The CDR3 length is 13 residues. The CDR3 bases are TGTGCCAGCAGCTTAGGTTCTAGTAGTGAGCAGTTCTTC. Protein product: CASSLGSSSEQFF. The entire variable domain, with the rest obtained from reference TRBV7-9 and TRBJ2-1, is as follows: DTGVSQNPRHKITKRGQNVTFRCDPISEHNRLYWYRQTLGQGPEFLTYFQNEAQLEKSRLLSDRFSAERPKGSFSTLEIQRTEQGDSAMYLCASSLGSSSEQFFGPGTRLTVL.

CDR3 sequence (DNA): TGCGCCAGCAGCTTGGAACTATCCAACACTGAAGCTTTCTTT. It yields the protein CASSLELSNTEAFF. The chain links TRBV5-1 to TRBJ1-1; no reliable D call. V shed 0 bases and J shed 2 bases, with 8 bases lying between them. The CDR3 covers 14 residues. Germline-derived CDR1 and CDR2 are SGHRS and YFSETQ.

This clone was observed a single time. V is TRBV27 and J is TRBJ1-1, with 8 bases identical to TRBD1. J gave up 0 bases and V 6 bases, and 6 bases lay outside the gene matches. Germline CDR1 reads MNHEY; CDR2 reads SMNVEV (reference sequence). This CDR3 region has 15 residues. CDR3 DNA sequence: TGTGCCAGCAGCTCGGACAGGGCCATGAACACTGAAGCTTTCTTT. Translating it yields CASSSDRAMNTEAFF.

The chain carries TRBV7-8 and TRBJ2-2, with D uncertain. The CDR3 covers 15 residues. Trimming stripped 2 bases from V and 2 bases from J, with 9 bases between. The germline V gene encodes CDR1 SGHVS and CDR2 FQNEAQ. CDR3 nucleotides: TGTGCCAGCAGCTTAAGCATTTTCAACACCGGGGAGCTGTTTTTT. As protein: CASSLSIFNTGELFF.

The genes are TRBV7-2 and TRBJ2-7, with 8 nucleotides matching TRBD2. Germline V gene data show CDR1 as SGHTA and CDR2 as FQGNSA. This CDR3 has 15 amino acids. Unmatched junction bases numbered 10, after V lost 5 bases and J lost 4 bases. The CDR3 here is CASSNLAGGGYEQYF. The CDR3 DNA reads as TGTGCCAGCAGCAACCTAGCGGGTGGAGGATACGAGCAGTACTTC.

The genes are TRBV27 and TRBJ1-5, with 7 bases that match TRBD1. V lost 5 bases to trimming and J lost 1 base; unmatched junction nucleotides: 5. The CDR3 totals 15 residues. Germline-derived CDR1 and CDR2 are MNHEY and SMNVEV (reference sequence). CDR3 protein: CASSHDRASNQPQHF. The CDR3 nucleotides are TGTGCCAGCAGTCACGACAGGGCGAGCAATCAGCCCCAGCATTTT.

This rearrangement joins TRBV21-1 to TRBJ2-7; the table's D gene call, TRBD1, was not cross checked with the DNA. TRBV21-1 is a pseudogene locus. This CDR3 has 18 residues. CDR3 sequence (DNA): TGTGCCAGCAGCAAAGGTTCCGACAGGGCTTCGTCCTCCTACGAGCAGTACTTC. Amino acid sequence: CASSKGSDRASSSYEQYF.

This chain uses TRBV5-1 with TRBJ2-3, with 8 bases fitting TRBD2. Trimming took 0 bases from V and 4 from J; bases not matched to a gene: 7. Germline CDR1 SGHRS, CDR2 YFSETQ. The CDR3 consists of 16 residues. CDR3 sequence: CASSLGALAGSDTQYF. In nucleotides, the CDR3 is TGCGCCAGCAGCTTGGGGGCCTTAGCGGGGTCAGATACGCAGTATTTT.

This clone was recorded only once. V gene TRBV11-3 combines with J gene TRBJ2-5, with D tentatively TRBD1 (5 bases). The V gene's germline CDR1 is SGHNT and CDR2 YENEEA. Trimming removed 2 bases from V and 4 bases from J, with 5 bases in between. The CDR3 runs to 12 residues. The CDR3 bases are TGTGCCAGCAGCTTAAGGGGAGAGACCCAGTACTTC. Protein sequence: CASSLRGETQYF.

V is TRBV6-2 or TRBV6-3 and J is TRBJ2-3; 9 bases are shared with TRBD2. Trimming removed 6 bases from V and 2 bases from J; junction bases left unmatched: 18. CDR1 MNHEY and CDR2 SVGEGT come from the germline V gene. The CDR3 consists of 19 residues. CDR3 region: CASSLGTGLADILTDTQYF. The CDR3, as DNA: TGTGCCAGCAGCCTCGGTACGGGACTAGCAGATATCCTCACAGATACGCAGTATTTT.

This chain uses TRBV5-1 with TRBJ1-4; the match to TRBD1 covers 7 bases. CDR3 length: 15 amino acids. Germline-derived CDR1 and CDR2 are SGHRS and YFSETQ. V lost 2 bases and J lost 7; bases outside the gene matches: 8. The CDR3: CASSLDRVRGEKLFF. CDR3 DNA sequence: TGCGCCAGCAGCTTAGACAGGGTGAGGGGTGAAAAACTGTTTTTT. Full variable domain (outside the CDR3, taken from reference TRBV5-1 and TRBJ1-4): KAGVTQTPRYLIKTRGQQVTLSCSPISGHRSVSWYQQTPGQGLQFLFEYFSETQRNKGNFPGRFSGRQFSNSRSEMNVSTLELGDSALYLCASSLDRVRGEKLFFGSGTQLSVL.

Concerning this clone: This CDR3 is also generated by other DNA sequences in the sample. CDR3 sequence: CASSLGAGGPYEQYF. CDR3 DNA sequence: TGTGCCAGCAGCTTAGGGGCGGGAGGGCCGTACGAGCAGTACTTC. The rearrangement uses TRBV7-2 and TRBJ2-7, with TRBD2 matching 9 bases. Germline V gene sequence: CDR1 SGHTA, CDR2 FQGNSA. After removal of 1 base from V and 4 bases from J, the junction contained 5 bases not matched to a gene. The CDR3 is 15 residues long.

This clone appeared a few times. V is TRBV9 and J is TRBJ2-1, with 12 bases that match TRBD2. V gave up 4 bases and J gave up 10 bases; unmatched junction bases: 6. The germline V gene encodes CDR1 SGDLS and CDR2 YYNGEE. CDR3 size: 14 residues. The CDR3 DNA reads TGTGCCAGCAGCTCTAGCGGGGGGGCCCGGGAGCAGTTCTTC. It translates to CASSSSGGAREQFF.